Each of the 29 T cell receptor beta chains below was sequenced from the same sample in a study of beta chain features in type 1 diabetes. TCRB transcripts that were expressed got sequenced, as all of the isolated RNA had been reverse transcribed. Using immunoSEQ multiplex PCR, the repertoire was profiled, and TCRdb retains in-frame clones only, with some absent. The sample has about 250,000 clones, roughly 13% seen once; the top ten hold about 0.026%. The sequenced material came from naive CD4+ T cells from blood. These receptors were obtained from a woman aged 40 to 50 in good health.

The chain links TRBV9 to TRBJ2-3, with a tentative D call TRBD2 (6 bases). This CDR3 contains 15 residues. Deletions cut 4 bases from V and 3 bases from J, with 15 bases between. The germline V gene encodes CDR1 SGDLS and CDR2 YYNGEE. The CDR3 region is CASSPRRGPTDTQYF. The CDR3 region has the DNA TGTGCCAGCAGCCCCCGGAGGGGTCCTACAGATACGCAGTATTTT.

The table lists this clone with a few counts. Within the sample, other DNA sequences also encode this same CDR3. The V call is TRBV5-4, the J call TRBJ2-1; D is ambiguous. The CDR3 consists of 13 residues. With 3 bases removed from V and 3 bases from J, the gap between germline ends came to 7 bases. CDR1 is SGHNT and CDR2 is YYREEE in the germline V gene (reference sequence). The CDR3 DNA sequence: TGTGCCAGCAGCTCGACGGGCTACAATGAGCAGTTCTTC. This translates into CASSSTGYNEQFF. The whole variable domain, filled in from reference TRBV5-4 and TRBJ2-1, reads ETGVTQSPTHLIKTRGQQVTLRCSSQSGHNTVSWYQQALGQGPQFIFQYYREEENGRGNFPPRFSGLQFPNYSSELNVNALELDDSALYLCASSSTGYNEQFFGPGTRLTVL.

There are a few counts of this clone. CDR3 region: CASSLGGLARTTYNEQFF. CDR3 bases: TGTGCCAGCAGCTTAGGGGGACTAGCGCGAACGACCTACAATGAGCAGTTCTTC. This chain links TRBV7-6 with TRBJ2-1; 10 bases line up with TRBD2. The CDR3 sequence is 18 residues long. V trimming: 1 base; J trimming: 2 bases; junction bases outside the gene matches: 8. CDR1 is SGHVS and CDR2 is FNYEAQ in the germline V gene.

The chain has TRBV9 and TRBJ2-2, with D possibly being TRBD1 (6 bases). Germline loops: CDR1 SGDLS, CDR2 YYNGEE. The CDR3 sequence is 13 residues long. V lost 5 bases to trimming and J lost 4 bases, with 9 bases between them. CDR3 in amino acids: CASSRTATGELFF. In nucleotides, the CDR3 is TGTGCCAGCAGTAGGACAGCCACCGGGGAGCTGTTTTTT. The whole variable domain, filled in from reference TRBV9 and TRBJ2-2, reads DSGVTQTPKHLITATGQRVTLRCSPRSGDLSVYWYQQSLDQGLQFLIQYYNGEERAKGNILERFSAQQFPDLHSELNLSSLELGDSALYFCASSRTATGELFFGEGSRLTVL.

The chain has TRBV9 and TRBJ2-1; D is uncertain. The germline V and J ends were trimmed by 1 base and 1 base, with 9 bases remaining between them. The CDR3 has 15 amino acids. Germline CDR1 and CDR2: SGDLS and YYNGEE. The CDR3 DNA follows: TGTGCCAGCAGCGTAATGGCGGATTCCTACAATGAGCAGTTCTTC. Translation: CASSVMADSYNEQFF.

This clone was counted only a few times. This rearrangement joins TRBV5-1 to TRBJ2-5, with D maybe TRBD1 (5 bases). The germline V gene encodes CDR1 SGHRS and CDR2 YFSETQ. V was trimmed by 0 bases and J by 3 bases, leaving 9 bases between them. This CDR3 comprises 14 residues. DNA for the CDR3: TGCGCCAGCAGCTTGGTCCCGACAGAAGAGACCCAGTACTTC. It specifies CASSLVPTEETQYF.

This clone appeared many times. The chain is built from TRBV23-1 and TRBJ1-2; D might be TRBD1 (6 bases). TRBV23-1 is noted as an ORF with a role that remains uncertain. V was clipped by 10 bases and J by 8 bases, with 17 bases between them. The CDR3 consists of 12 residues. The CDR3 coding sequence is TGCGCCACCACCCACAGGGCGAAAGGCTACACCTTC. It yields the protein CATTHRAKGYTF.

This clone was counted a few times. V is TRBV6-6 and J is TRBJ1-5, with no clear D. Germline CDR1 and CDR2: MNHNY and SVGAGI (reference sequence). This CDR3 comprises 13 residues. Trimming cost V 2 bases and J 5 bases, with 7 bases left between them. CDR3: CASSYRVDQPQHF. The CDR3 nucleotides read TGTGCCAGCAGTTACCGGGTGGATCAGCCCCAGCATTTT.

V and J are TRBV5-6 and TRBJ1-5; possibly TRBD1 for D (5 bases). V lost 1 base and J 1 base, leaving 12 bases between the germline ends. Germline V gene lookup returns CDR1 SGHDT and CDR2 YYEEEE. CDR3 length equals 16 residues. The DNA of the CDR3 is TGTGCCAGCAGCTTGTGGGGGACTAGAAGCAATCAGCCCCAGCATTTT. The encoded protein is CASSLWGTRSNQPQHF.

This rearrangement joins TRBV18 to TRBJ1-3; D ambiguous. Trimming cost V 0 bases and J 4 bases, with 10 bases left between them. The germline CDR1 and CDR2 sequences are KGHSH and LQKENI. This CDR3 contains 15 residues. CDR3 DNA: TGTGCCAGCTCACCACCTACACGGGAGGGAAACACCATATATTTT. This gives the protein CASSPPTREGNTIYF. The full variable domain, completed using reference TRBV18 and TRBJ1-3, is NAGVMQNPRHLVRRRGQEARLRCSPMKGHSHVYWYRQLPEEGLKFMVYLQKENIIDESGMPKERFSAEFPKEGPSILRIQQVVRGDSAAYFCASSPPTREGNTIYFGEGSWLTVV.

The rearrangement links TRBV15 to TRBJ1-5; 8 bases fit TRBD1. Germline V gene data show CDR1 as LNHNV and CDR2 as YYDKDF (reference sequence). V dropped 0 bases and J dropped 4; count of bases not matched to a gene: 5. CDR3 length: 16 residues. This chain's CDR3 is CATSRDGRGQNQPQHF. CDR3 bases: TGTGCCACCAGCAGAGACGGCAGGGGGCAGAATCAGCCCCAGCATTTT.

This chain joins TRBV7-2 and TRBJ2-1; TRBD1 is a possible D gene (6 bases). Germline CDR1 reads SGHTA; CDR2 reads FQGNSA. The CDR3 covers 13 residues. V lost 6 bases to trimming and J lost 6 bases, with 12 bases between them. CDR3 nucleotides: TGTGCCAGCAGACTGGACAGTTTCAATGAGCAGTTCTTC. It is translated as CASRLDSFNEQFF.

The J gene is TRBJ1-4, the V gene TRBV15, with no clear D. CDR1 is LNHNV, CDR2 YYDKDF, per germline (reference sequence). V was pared by 0 bases and J by 5 bases, with 7 bases between. The CDR3 sequence is 14 residues long. As DNA, the CDR3 is TGTGCCACCAGCAGAGACCCCCGGAATGAAAAACTGTTTTTT. It encodes CATSRDPRNEKLFF.

The rearrangement links TRBV5-1 to TRBJ2-3, with 9 bases matching TRBD1. Unmatched junction bases numbered 9, after V lost 0 bases and J lost 4 bases. Germline-derived CDR1 and CDR2 are SGHRS and YFSETQ. This CDR3 has 17 amino acids. The CDR3 is CASSLDQQGARADTQYF. The CDR3 region has the DNA TGCGCCAGCAGCTTGGACCAACAGGGGGCAAGGGCAGATACGCAGTATTTT.

This clone was detected a few times. The chain uses TRBV11-2 and TRBJ2-5; tentative D call: TRBD2 (6 bases). Germline V gene sequence: CDR1 SGHAT, CDR2 FQNNGV. This CDR3 comprises 15 residues. Deletions cut 3 bases from V and 1 base from J, with 12 bases between. The CDR3 DNA reads TGTGCCAGCAGCTTTAGGCGGGGAGTCCAAGAGACCCAGTACTTC. Its protein product is CASSFRRGVQETQYF.

This chain uses TRBV20-1 with TRBJ1-1; no firm D call. Germline CDR1 DFQATT, CDR2 SNEGSKA (reference sequence). The ends were cut back, 1 base at V and 7 bases at J, with 7 bases in the middle. This CDR3 has 11 residues. The CDR3 reads CSARGTDEAFF. CDR3 in DNA: TGCAGTGCTAGAGGAACTGATGAAGCTTTCTTT.

This clone was seen a handful of times. The gene calls are TRBV6-5 and TRBJ2-4; maybe TRBD1 (5 bases). The CDR3 spans 15 residues. V lost 6 bases and J 0 bases, leaving 12 bases between the germline ends. Germline values: CDR1 MNHEY, CDR2 SVGAGI. The CDR3, as DNA: TGTGCCAGCAGGCCAACGCAGGGAGCCAAAAACATTCAGTACTTC. It yields the protein CASRPTQGAKNIQYF.

V and J are TRBV10-3 and TRBJ2-3, with TRBD2 identical over 8 bases. This CDR3 region has 12 residues. Germline CDR1 and CDR2: ENHRY and SYGVKD. With V trimmed by 8 bases and J by 4 bases, 2 bases remained unmatched. The CDR3 here is CAIAGGPDTQYF. The CDR3 nucleotides read TGTGCCATCGCGGGGGGCCCAGATACGCAGTATTTT.

This clone was counted between two and nine times. The chain has TRBV7-2 and TRBJ2-3; D may be TRBD2 (6 bases). Trimming removed 5 bases from V and 1 base from J, with 10 bases in between. The CDR3 runs 14 residues. CDR1 SGHTA and CDR2 FQGNSA come from the germline V gene. The CDR3 DNA follows: TGTGCCAGCAGCCGTTCGGGGGGCACAGATACGCAGTATTTT. Residues: CASSRSGGTDTQYF.

V gene TRBV6-1 combines with J gene TRBJ2-1; D is uncertain. CDR3 length equals 13 residues. V was trimmed by 4 bases and J by 4 bases, leaving 8 bases between them. Per the germline V gene, CDR1 is MNHNS and CDR2 is SASEGT. The CDR3 sequence: CASSGGIYNEQFF. Written as DNA, the CDR3 is TGTGCCAGCAGTGGCGGTATATACAATGAGCAGTTCTTC.

As concerns this clone: An end of the junction differs from the germline gene, which may be a read error. The J gene is TRBJ1-1, the V gene TRBV20-1; D ambiguous. In germline, CDR1 is DFQATT, CDR2 SNEGSKA (reference sequence). The CDR3 has 10 amino acids. CDR3 amino acids: CSASDTEAFF. In DNA form, the CDR3 reads TGCAGTGCTTCCGACACAGAAGCTTTCTTT.

This clone was detected only a few times. This rearrangement joins TRBV7-9 to TRBJ1-2; 7 nucleotides align to TRBD1. The CDR3 spans 15 residues. Germline trimming cut 5 bases from V and 0 bases from J; bases unmatched to any gene: 6. The germline V gene encodes CDR1 SEHNR and CDR2 FQNEAQ (reference sequence). The CDR3 DNA follows: TGTGCCAGCAGCGTAGGACAGGCGGCTAACTATGGCTACACCTTC. Encoded protein: CASSVGQAANYGYTF.

For the CDR3, the DNA is TGCGCCAGCAGCTATAGCGGGGGGCACCAAGAGACCCAGTACTTC. This gives the protein CASSYSGGHQETQYF. The chain combines TRBV5-1 with TRBJ2-5; 10 nucleotides match TRBD2. The V gene end was trimmed by 3 bases and the J gene end by 0 bases; junction bases not matched to a gene: 2. CDR3 length: 15 residues. In germline, CDR1 is SGHRS, CDR2 YFSETQ.

The V gene is TRBV6-6, the J gene TRBJ1-5; no definite D call. The V end was cut by 2 bases, the J end by 3 bases, with 5 bases between. The CDR3 contains 13 residues. The germline V gene has CDR1 MNHNY and CDR2 SVGAGI (reference sequence). The CDR3 is CASSYEANQPQHF. The CDR3, as DNA: TGTGCCAGCAGTTACGAGGCCAATCAGCCCCAGCATTTT.

Here the CDR3 reads CASSLGGGAGGQETQYF. The CDR3, as DNA: TGCGCCAGCAGCTTGGGTGGTGGAGCGGGGGGACAAGAGACCCAGTACTTC. V and J are TRBV5-1 and TRBJ2-5; 9 bases map to TRBD2. The CDR3 is 17 residues long. V shed 0 bases, J shed 2 bases, and the junction held 8 bases outside the gene matches. Germline V gene data show CDR1 as SGHRS and CDR2 as YFSETQ.

This clone appeared a few times. The V and J genes are TRBV29-1 and TRBJ2-5, with D possibly being TRBD2 (6 bases). V lost 7 bases and J lost 5, with 17 bases in between. Germline-derived CDR1 and CDR2 are SQVTM and ANQGSEA. The CDR3 consists of 13 residues. In nucleotides, the CDR3 is TGCAGCGCCAAGGATCGGAGGGTGGAGACCCAGTACTTC. Residues: CSAKDRRVETQYF.

In its sample, this clone was seen a few times. The rearrangement joins TRBV9 to TRBJ2-7; tentatively, D is TRBD1 (5 bases). CDR1 is SGDLS, CDR2 YYNGEE, per germline. The length of the CDR3 is 14 residues. V dropped 5 bases and J dropped 5 bases, with 17 bases sitting between them. CDR3 in DNA: TGTGCCAGCAGTACAGGAGCTTTCGGCCACGAGCAGTACTTC. Encoded protein: CASSTGAFGHEQYF. Supplemented by reference TRBV9 and TRBJ2-7, the full variable domain reads DSGVTQTPKHLITATGQRVTLRCSPRSGDLSVYWYQQSLDQGLQFLIQYYNGEERAKGNILERFSAQQFPDLHSELNLSSLELGDSALYFCASSTGAFGHEQYFGPGTRLTVT.

The sample holds a few counts of this clone. The genes are TRBV13 and TRBJ2-7; 10 bases align to TRBD2. With V trimmed by 4 bases and J by 4 bases, 7 bases remained unmatched. Looked up from germline, CDR1 is PRHDT and CDR2 is FYEKMQ (reference sequence). The CDR3 sequence is 15 residues long. DNA of the CDR3: TGTGCCAGCAGCTCCAGCGGGGGGGCCCCTTACGAGCAGTACTTC. This codes for CASSSSGGAPYEQYF.

The CDR3 DNA sequence: TGCGCCAGCAGCCGGGGACTAGCGGGGGTGGATACGCAGTATTTT. Protein: CASSRGLAGVDTQYF. The chain combines TRBV5-1 with TRBJ2-3; 14 bases are shared with TRBD2. This CDR3 has 15 residues. V lost 4 bases, J lost 6 bases, and 4 bases stayed unmatched. Germline V CDR1 and CDR2: SGHRS, YFSETQ.